What follows describes a single TCR beta chain. Antigen specificity is unknown. Random-hexamer reverse transcription was applied to about 0.45 to 1 ug RNA. Across 54 Vbeta and 13 Jbeta, immunoSEQ multiplex PCR amplified TCR beta CDR3. One entry per CDR3 protein results from TCRdb running MiXCR on the immunoSEQ multiplex PCR reads. The data show 73,000 or so distinct CDR3 sequences, over 85% seen once. These data belong to a study of CD8 T cells in Susac syndrome. In blood CD8+ and CD4+ T cells, TCR beta underwent sequencing. The multiple sclerosis controls were treatment-naive patients affected by stable or active relapsing-remitting disease. General study points: As acknowledged by the study, its TCR sequencing and HLA analysis included a relatively small number of individuals.

Sequencing was carried out using CD8+ T cells from PBMCs. The TCR sequence derives from a human donor with multiple sclerosis.

CDR3 DNA: TGTGCCAGCGACCTAACGGGAACCACTGAAGCTTTCTTT. It codes for CASDLTGTTEAFF. The rearrangement uses TRBV7-9 and TRBJ1-1; D remains unclear. V was pared by 8 bases and J by 4 bases, with 14 bases between. The CDR3 is made up of 13 amino acids. Germline-derived CDR1 and CDR2 are SEHNR and FQNEAQ (reference sequence).